This T cell receptor (beta chain) was sequenced in a study of PD-1 blockade in classical Hodgkin lymphoma. Worth noting for this clone: Its antigen is currently unknown.

Brentuximab vedotin exposure varied, and every patient relapsed after autologous stem cell transplantation. When best responses were assessed, they were complete response, partial response or progressive disease. Here immunoSEQ multiplex PCR was the method, and the copy in TCRdb shows in-frame clones only, minus some. The sample carries more than 45,000 clones, approximately 90% recorded once. Study conclusions and caveats: According to reports, newly diagnosed patients had lower baseline TCR diversity than healthy donors, and relapsed/refractory patients had lower baseline TCR diversity still. Anyone who began nivolumab under 1 year after ASCT was excluded.

V lost 1 base, J lost 1 base, and 7 bases stayed unmatched. The CDR3 extends over 18 amino acids. Germline V gene sequence: CDR1 MNHEY, CDR2 SMNVEV (reference sequence). Material: peripheral blood mononuclear cells (PBMCs), obtained before the second cycle of nivolumab. The receptor's source is a human donor with classical Hodgkin lymphoma. The chain uses TRBV27 and TRBJ2-3, with 11 bases that match TRBD2. The CDR3 here is CASSLLALAGGRTDTQYF. For the CDR3, the DNA is TGTGCCAGCAGTTTATTAGCCCTAGCGGGGGGACGCACAGATACGCAGTATTTT.